One T cell receptor (beta chain) is described in this entry. What it recognizes is unknown. The junction differs from germline at one of its ends, possibly a read error. The data originate from a study of cytomegalovirus exposure and HLA in healthy donors. Notes on the study in general: Associated with cytomegalovirus, according to the listing, were approximately 160 TCR beta chains. The likely origin of a cluster of highly shared sequence variants was a sequencing artifact. Common viral pathogens (according to a later analysis) appeared linked to several of the most significant clusters.

The PCR contained 60 Vbeta and 13 Jbeta primers. Method: immunoSEQ multiplex PCR; TCRdb's copy keeps in-frame clones and lacks some. The sample has roughly 120,000 clones; around 78% are singletons. There are 14 residues in the CDR3. The germline CDR1 and CDR2 sequences are SEHNR and FQNEAQ (reference sequence). The chain couples TRBV7-9 to TRBJ2-2; D ambiguous. The sequence came from a man aged 50 to 60 in good health and CMV-seronegative. The source material was PBMCs. The CDR3 spells CSSSFDKNTGELFF. DNA of the CDR3: TGTTCCAGCAGCTTCGACAAGAACACCGGGGAGCTGTTTTTT.